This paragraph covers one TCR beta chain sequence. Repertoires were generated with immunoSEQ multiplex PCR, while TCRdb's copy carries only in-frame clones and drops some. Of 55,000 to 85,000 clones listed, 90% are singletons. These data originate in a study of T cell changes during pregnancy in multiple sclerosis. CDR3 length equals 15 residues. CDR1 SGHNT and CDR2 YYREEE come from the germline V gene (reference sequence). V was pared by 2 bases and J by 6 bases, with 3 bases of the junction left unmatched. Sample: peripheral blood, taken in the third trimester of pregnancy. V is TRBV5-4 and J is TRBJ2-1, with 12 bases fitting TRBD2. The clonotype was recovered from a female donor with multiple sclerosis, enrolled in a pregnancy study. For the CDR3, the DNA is TGTGCCAGCAGCTTTACGGGACTAGCGGGCAATGAGCAGTTCTTC. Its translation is CASSFTGLAGNEQFF.